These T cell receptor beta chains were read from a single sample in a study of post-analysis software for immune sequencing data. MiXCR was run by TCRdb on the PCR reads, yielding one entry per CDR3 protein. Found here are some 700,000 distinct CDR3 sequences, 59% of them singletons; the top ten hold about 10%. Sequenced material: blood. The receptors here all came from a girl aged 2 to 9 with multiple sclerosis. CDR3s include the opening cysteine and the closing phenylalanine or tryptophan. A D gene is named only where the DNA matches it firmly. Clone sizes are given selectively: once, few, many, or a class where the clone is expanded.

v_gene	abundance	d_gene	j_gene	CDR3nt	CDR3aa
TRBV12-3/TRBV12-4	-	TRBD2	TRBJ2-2	TGTGCCAGCAGGACCGGGACTAGCGAGTCCGGGGAGCTGTTTTTT	CASRTGTSESGELFF
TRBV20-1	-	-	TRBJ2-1	TGCAGTGCTAGAGACAGGGGAAACTACCCATACAATGAGCAGTTCTTC	CSARDRGNYPYNEQFF
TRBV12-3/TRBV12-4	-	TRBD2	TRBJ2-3	TGTGCCAGCAGTCAGACTAGCGGGGGGCGGACGCAGTATTTT	CASSQTSGGRTQYF
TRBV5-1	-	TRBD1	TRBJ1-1	TGCGCCAGCAGCCGGACAGGGGTGGATGAAGCTTTCTTT	CASSRTGVDEAFF
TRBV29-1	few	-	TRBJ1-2	TGCAGCGTTATCGAGACAGGCTATGGCTACACCTTC	CSVIETGYGYTF
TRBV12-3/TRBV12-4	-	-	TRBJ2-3	TGTGCCAGCAGTTTAGCGCCGGTTACGGCAGATGCGCAGTATTTT	CASSLAPVTADAQYF
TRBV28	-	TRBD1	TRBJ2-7	TGTGCCAGCAGTTTCGCGGGCGGGACAGGGGTTACCTACGAGCAGTACTTC	CASSFAGGTGVTYEQYF
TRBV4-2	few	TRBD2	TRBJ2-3	TGTGCCAGCAGCCCCCGGACTAGCGTTGCTAGCACAGATACGCAGTATTTT	CASSPRTSVASTDTQYF
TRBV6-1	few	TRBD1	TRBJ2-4	TGTGCCAGCAGGGACAGGGGTCGGGAAAACATTCAGTACTTC	CASRDRGRENIQYF
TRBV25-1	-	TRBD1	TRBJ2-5	TGTGCCAGCAGTTCACAGGGGGCAGAGACCCAGTACTTC	CASSSQGAETQYF
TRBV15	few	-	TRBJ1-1	TGTGCCACCAGCACGGGGTCGGACACTGAAGCTTTCTTT	CATSTGSDTEAFF
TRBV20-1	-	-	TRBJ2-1	TGCAGTGCTAGACCCCCCCACAATGAGCAGTTCTTC	CSARPPHNEQFF
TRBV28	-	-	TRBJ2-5	TGTGCCAGCAGTTCAGGGGCCTCATCCCCGCAGACCCAGTACTTC	CASSSGASSPQTQYF
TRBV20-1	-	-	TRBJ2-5	TGCAGTGCTAGAAGACCTCAAGAGACCCAGTACTTC	CSARRPQETQYF
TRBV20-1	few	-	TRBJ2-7	TGCAGTGCTAGGGGAGTTGGTCGCTACGAGCAGTACTTC	CSARGVGRYEQYF
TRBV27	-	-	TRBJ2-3	TGTGCCAGCAGTACCCGGGCCCTTACTAGCACAGATACGCAGTATTTT	CASSTRALTSTDTQYF
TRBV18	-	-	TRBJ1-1	TGTGCCAGCTCACCACCAGGTACCGCGGGGACTGAAGCTTTCTTT	CASSPPGTAGTEAFF
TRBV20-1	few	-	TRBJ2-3	TGCAGTGCGGGTTGGGGCACAGATACGCAGTATTTT	CSAGWGTDTQYF
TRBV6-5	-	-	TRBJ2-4	TGTGCCAGCAGTTACTTAGACCCGACCGGGTGGGCCATTCAGTACTTC	CASSYLDPTGWAIQYF
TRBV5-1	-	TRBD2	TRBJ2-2	TGCGCCAGCAGCTTGGTGGCCGGACTAGCGGGAAAGACCGGGGAGCTGTTTTTT	CASSLVAGLAGKTGELFF
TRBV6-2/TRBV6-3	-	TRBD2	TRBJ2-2	TGTGCCAGCACCCAGACTAGCGGGAGCGGGGAGCTGTTTTTT	CASTQTSGSGELFF
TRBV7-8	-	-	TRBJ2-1	TGTGCCAGCAGCAACCTCTGGGTGAGTGAGCAGTTCTTC	CASSNLWVSEQFF
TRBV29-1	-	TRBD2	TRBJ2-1	TGCAGTGGGGGTCCCGGGACTAAAAACAATGAGCAGTTCTTC	CSGGPGTKNNEQFF
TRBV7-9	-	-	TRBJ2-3	TGTGCCAGCAGCTTGACGGACTTCTCGGGAGATACGCAGTATTTT	CASSLTDFSGDTQYF
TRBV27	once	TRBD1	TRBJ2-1	TGTGCCAGCAGTTTTGGGACAGCCTCCTACAATGAGCAGTTCTTC	CASSFGTASYNEQFF
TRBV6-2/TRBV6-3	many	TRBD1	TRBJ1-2	TGTGCCAGCAGCCCTCCCCCGGACAGGCCCCGTGGCTATGGCTACACCTTC	CASSPPPDRPRGYGYTF
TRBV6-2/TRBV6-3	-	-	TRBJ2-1	TGTGCCAGCAGTCACTGGGGGGCCTCCTCCTACAATGAGCAGTTCTTC	CASSHWGASSYNEQFF
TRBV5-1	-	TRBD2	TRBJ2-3	TGCGCCAGCAGCGGGGGACTAGCGGGCGGGCCAGGGGATACGCAGTATTTT	CASSGGLAGGPGDTQYF
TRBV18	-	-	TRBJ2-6	TGTGCCAGCTCACCAGATCTGGCTGGGGCCAACGTCCTGACTTTC	CASSPDLAGANVLTF
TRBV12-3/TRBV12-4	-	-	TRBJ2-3	TGTGCCAGCTCCACCCACCGGGGGCTGGCGGGAGATACGCAGTATTTT	CASSTHRGLAGDTQYF
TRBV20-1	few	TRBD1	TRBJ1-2	TGCAGTGCAAACAGGGGGCCGGGGGGCTACACCTTC	CSANRGPGGYTF
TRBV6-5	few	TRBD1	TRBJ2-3	TGTGCCAGCAGTTACGGACAGGGGAGGGCAGATACGCAGTATTTT	CASSYGQGRADTQYF
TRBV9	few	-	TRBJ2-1	TGTGCCAGCAGCCCGGGACTCCTGAGCTCCTACAATGAGCAGTTCTTC	CASSPGLLSSYNEQFF
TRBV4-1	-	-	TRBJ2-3	TGCGCCAGCAGCCACCCGGAGGATACGCAGTATTTT	CASSHPEDTQYF
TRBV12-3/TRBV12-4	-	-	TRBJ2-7	TGTGCCAGCAGTTCGACCGTAGACTACGAGCAGTACTTC	CASSSTVDYEQYF
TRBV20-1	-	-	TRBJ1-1	TGCAGTGCTACAAAACCGGGACCTTCGGCGAACACTGAAGCTTTCTTT	CSATKPGPSANTEAFF
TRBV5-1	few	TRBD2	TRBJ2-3	TGCGCCAGCAGCTATTCGGCGGGGGGAGGCACAGATACGCAGTATTTT	CASSYSAGGGTDTQYF
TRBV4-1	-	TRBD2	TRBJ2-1	TGCGCCAGCAGCCAAGATCGGGGTAGCGGGAATGAGCAGTTCTTC	CASSQDRGSGNEQFF
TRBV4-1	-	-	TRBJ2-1	TGCGCCAGCAGCCAAGACTTAGGACTACCGGGTAGCTCCTCCTACAATGAGCAGTTCTTC	CASSQDLGLPGSSSYNEQFF
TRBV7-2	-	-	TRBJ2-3	TGTGCCAGCAGCTCCCTTGGACGGGCAGATACGCAGTATTTT	CASSSLGRADTQYF
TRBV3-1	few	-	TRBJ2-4	TGTGCCAGCAGCCAAGCTATTCGGACAGAATGGGGCAAAAACATTCAGTACTTC	CASSQAIRTEWGKNIQYF
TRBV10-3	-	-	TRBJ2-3	TGTGCCATCAGTGAGTCCCTGAGCAACGCAGATACGCAGTATTTT	CAISESLSNADTQYF
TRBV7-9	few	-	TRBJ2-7	TGTGCCAGCAGCTTAGACCTTTCGCCAAGCTCCTACGAGCAGTACTTC	CASSLDLSPSSYEQYF
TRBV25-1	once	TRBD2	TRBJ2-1	TGTGCCAGCAGTGAATTTCTAGCGGGACCCTACAATGAGCAGTTCTTC	CASSEFLAGPYNEQFF
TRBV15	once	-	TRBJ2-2	TGTGCCACCAGCAGAGAGACAGAAGGGTCCGGGGAGCTGTTTTTT	CATSRETEGSGELFF
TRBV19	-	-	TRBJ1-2	TGTGCCAGTAGACCGGGCCTGACGGGTGGCTACACCTTC	CASRPGLTGGYTF
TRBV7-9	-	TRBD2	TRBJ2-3	TGTGCCAGCAGACCGACTAGCGGGAGGGCGGAGGATACGCAGTATTTT	CASRPTSGRAEDTQYF
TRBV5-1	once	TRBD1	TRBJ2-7	TGCGCCAGCAGCTTGGTCCAGGGGGAGTCCTACGAGCAGTACTTC	CASSLVQGESYEQYF
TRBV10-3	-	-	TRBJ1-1	TGTGCCAGCCGTAGGAATGAGAACACTGAAGCTTTCTTT	CASRRNENTEAFF